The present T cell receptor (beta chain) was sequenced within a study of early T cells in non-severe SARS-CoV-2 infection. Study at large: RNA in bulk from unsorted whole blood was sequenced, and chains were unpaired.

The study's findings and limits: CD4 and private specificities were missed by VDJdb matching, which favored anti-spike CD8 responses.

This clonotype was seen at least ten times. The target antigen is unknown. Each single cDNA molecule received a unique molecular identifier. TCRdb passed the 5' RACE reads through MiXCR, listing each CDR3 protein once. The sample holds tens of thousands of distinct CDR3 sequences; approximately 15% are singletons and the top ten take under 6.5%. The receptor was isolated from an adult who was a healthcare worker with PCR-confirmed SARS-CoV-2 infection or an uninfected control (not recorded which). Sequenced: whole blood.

CDR3 nucleotides: TGTGCCAGCAGCTTTTTAGGGGGCTGGGCTGAAGCTTTCTTT. Translation gives CASSFLGGWAEAFF. The V and J genes are TRBV7-9 and TRBJ1-1; 7 bases agree with TRBD1. The CDR3 is made up of 14 amino acids. CDR1 is SEHNR, CDR2 FQNEAQ, per germline (reference sequence). V was pared by 3 bases and J by 6 bases, with 7 bases of the junction left unmatched.